This T cell receptor (beta chain) was identified in a study of post-analysis software for immune sequencing data. At the level of the study: Courses of disease covered relapsing-remitting, secondary progressive and progressive-relapsing multiple sclerosis. Study observations and caveats: Samples from one preparation batch, clustered by F measure, grouped strongly together. Compared against controls, patients with multiple sclerosis displayed significantly lower normalized Chao1 diversity.

A word on this clonotype: Its antigen is not identified.

Every TCR beta cDNA library bore unique molecular identifiers. TCRdb re-called the PCR reads with MiXCR, one entry per CDR3 protein. The sample has hundreds of thousands of distinct CDR3 sequences, roughly 58% seen once. The sequence derives from a girl aged 10 to 17 with multiple sclerosis. Input material: blood.

The CDR3 loop reads CASSPGRAWVAKNIQYF. The CDR3, as DNA: TGTGCCAGCAGTCCCGGCCGGGCATGGGTAGCCAAAAACATTCAGTACTTC. The V gene is TRBV27, the J gene TRBJ2-4; D gene ambiguous. With 5 bases removed from V and 0 bases from J, the gap between germline ends came to 17 bases. This CDR3 is 17 amino acids long. Germline assignment: CDR1 MNHEY and CDR2 SMNVEV (reference sequence).